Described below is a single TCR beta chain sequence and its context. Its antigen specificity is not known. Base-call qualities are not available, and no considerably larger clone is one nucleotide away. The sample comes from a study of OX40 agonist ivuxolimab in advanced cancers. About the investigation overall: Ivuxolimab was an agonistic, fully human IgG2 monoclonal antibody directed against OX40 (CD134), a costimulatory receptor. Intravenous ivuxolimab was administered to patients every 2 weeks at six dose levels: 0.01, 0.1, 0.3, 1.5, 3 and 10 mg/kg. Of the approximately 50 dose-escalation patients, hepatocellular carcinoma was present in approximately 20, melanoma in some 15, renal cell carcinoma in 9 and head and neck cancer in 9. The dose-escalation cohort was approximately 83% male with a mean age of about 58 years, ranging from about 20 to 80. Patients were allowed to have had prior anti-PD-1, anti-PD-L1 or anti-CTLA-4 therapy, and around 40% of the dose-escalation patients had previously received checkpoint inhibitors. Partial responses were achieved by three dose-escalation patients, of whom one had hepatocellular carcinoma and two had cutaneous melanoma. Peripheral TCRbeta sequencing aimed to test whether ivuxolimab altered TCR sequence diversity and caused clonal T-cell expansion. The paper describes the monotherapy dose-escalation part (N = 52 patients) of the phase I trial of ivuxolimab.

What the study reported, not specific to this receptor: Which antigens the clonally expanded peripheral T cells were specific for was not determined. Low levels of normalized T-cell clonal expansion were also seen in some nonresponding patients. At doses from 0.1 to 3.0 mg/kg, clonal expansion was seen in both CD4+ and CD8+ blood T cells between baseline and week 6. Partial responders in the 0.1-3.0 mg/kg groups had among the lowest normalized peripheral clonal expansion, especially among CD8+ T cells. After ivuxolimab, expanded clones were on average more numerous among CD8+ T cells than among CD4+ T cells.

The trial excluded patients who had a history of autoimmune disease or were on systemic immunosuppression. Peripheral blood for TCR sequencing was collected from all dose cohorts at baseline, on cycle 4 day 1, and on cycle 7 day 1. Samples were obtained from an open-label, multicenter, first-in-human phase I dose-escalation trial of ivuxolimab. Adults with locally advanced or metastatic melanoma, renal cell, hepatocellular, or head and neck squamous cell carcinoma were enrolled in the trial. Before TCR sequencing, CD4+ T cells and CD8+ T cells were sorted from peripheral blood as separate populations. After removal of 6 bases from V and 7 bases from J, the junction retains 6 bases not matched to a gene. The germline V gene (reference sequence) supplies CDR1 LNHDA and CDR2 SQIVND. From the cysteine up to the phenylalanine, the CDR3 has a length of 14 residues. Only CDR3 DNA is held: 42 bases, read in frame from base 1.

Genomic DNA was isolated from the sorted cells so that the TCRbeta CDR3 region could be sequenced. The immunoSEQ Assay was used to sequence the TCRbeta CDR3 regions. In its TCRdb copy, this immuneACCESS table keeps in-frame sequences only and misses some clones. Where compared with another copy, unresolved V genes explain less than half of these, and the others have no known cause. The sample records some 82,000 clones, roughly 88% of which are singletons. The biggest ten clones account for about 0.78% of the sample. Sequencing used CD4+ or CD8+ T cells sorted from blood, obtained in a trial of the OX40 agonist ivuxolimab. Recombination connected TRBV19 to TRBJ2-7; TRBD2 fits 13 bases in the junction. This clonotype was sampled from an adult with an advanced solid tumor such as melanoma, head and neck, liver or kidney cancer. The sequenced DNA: TGTGCCAGTAGAGATGGACTAGCGGGAGTTGAGCAGTACTTC. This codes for CASRDGLAGVEQYF.